The present T cell receptor beta chain was sequenced within a study of Graves' ophthalmopathy and Graves' hyperthyroidism. Study-level information: Being free of ophthalmopathy for 18 months of follow-up defined stable hyperthyroidism. Study outcomes and limitations: Blood also held most thyroid clonotypes expanded above 0.001 frequency. With about 71% sensitivity and approximately 72% specificity, the model predicted ophthalmopathy progression.

This clonotype was seen more than once but under ten times. Its antigen is not identified. Amplification targeted the TCR beta CDR3 regions, with RNA transcripts as the source material. HTBI-primed first-round RT-PCR preceded second-round multiplex PCR. One entry per CDR3 protein, called by TCRdb with MiXCR from the multiplex PCR reads. The sample records over a million distinct CDR3 sequences, less than 45% being singletons. Germline CDR1 and CDR2: SNHLY and FYNNEI. Trimming left V 4 bases short and J 9 bases short, with 12 bases between. CDR3 length: 12 residues. Serum thyroxine and TRAb, along with clinical symptoms, thyroid ultrasound and orbital computed tomography, were what diagnosis relied on.

The gene calls are TRBV2 and TRBJ1-1; TRBD1 is a possible D gene (5 bases). Sequencing used peripheral blood or thyroid tissue (not recorded which). The receptor comes from an adult man with Graves' hyperthyroidism. CDR3 bases: TGTGCCAGCAGTGCAGGGTCGGCAAAAGCTTTCTTT. This encodes CASSAGSAKAFF.